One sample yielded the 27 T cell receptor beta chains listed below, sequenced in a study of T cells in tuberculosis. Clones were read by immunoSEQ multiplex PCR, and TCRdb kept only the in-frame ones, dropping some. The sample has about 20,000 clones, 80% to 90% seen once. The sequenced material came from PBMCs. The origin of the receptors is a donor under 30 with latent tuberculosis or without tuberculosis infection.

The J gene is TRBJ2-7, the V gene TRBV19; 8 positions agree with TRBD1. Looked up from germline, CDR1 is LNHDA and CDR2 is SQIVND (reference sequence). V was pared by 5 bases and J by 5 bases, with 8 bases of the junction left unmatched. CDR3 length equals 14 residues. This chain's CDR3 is CASSPRQGWNEQYF. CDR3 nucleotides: TGTGCCAGTAGTCCAAGACAGGGGTGGAACGAGCAGTACTTC.

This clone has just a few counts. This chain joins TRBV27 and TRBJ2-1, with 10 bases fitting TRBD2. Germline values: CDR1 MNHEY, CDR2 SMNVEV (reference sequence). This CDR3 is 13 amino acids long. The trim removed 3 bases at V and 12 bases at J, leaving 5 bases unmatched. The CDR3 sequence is CASSFTLAGGQFF. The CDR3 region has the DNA TGTGCCAGCAGTTTCACCTTAGCGGGGGGGCAGTTCTTC.

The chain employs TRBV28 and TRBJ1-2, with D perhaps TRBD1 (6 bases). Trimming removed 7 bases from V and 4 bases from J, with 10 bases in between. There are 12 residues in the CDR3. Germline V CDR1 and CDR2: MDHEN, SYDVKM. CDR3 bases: TGTGCCAGCATGACAGGCGCCTATGGCTACACCTTC. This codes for CASMTGAYGYTF.

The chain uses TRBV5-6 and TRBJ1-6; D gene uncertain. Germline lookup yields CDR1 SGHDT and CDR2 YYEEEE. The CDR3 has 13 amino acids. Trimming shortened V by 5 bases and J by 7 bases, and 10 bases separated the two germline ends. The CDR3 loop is CASRYSQNSPLHF. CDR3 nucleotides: TGTGCCAGCAGGTACAGCCAAAATTCACCCCTCCACTTT.

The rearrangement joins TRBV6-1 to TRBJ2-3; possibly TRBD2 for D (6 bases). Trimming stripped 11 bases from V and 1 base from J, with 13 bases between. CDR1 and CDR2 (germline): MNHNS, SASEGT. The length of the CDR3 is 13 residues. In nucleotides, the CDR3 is TGTGCCGGCGATGGAGGGGGCACAGATACGCAGTATTTT. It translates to CAGDGGGTDTQYF.

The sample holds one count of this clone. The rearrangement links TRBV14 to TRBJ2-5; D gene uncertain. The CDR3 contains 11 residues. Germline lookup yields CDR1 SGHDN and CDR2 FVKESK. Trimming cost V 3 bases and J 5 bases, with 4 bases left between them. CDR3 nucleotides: TGTGCCAGCAGCCACACTGAGACCCAGTACTTC. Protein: CASSHTETQYF.

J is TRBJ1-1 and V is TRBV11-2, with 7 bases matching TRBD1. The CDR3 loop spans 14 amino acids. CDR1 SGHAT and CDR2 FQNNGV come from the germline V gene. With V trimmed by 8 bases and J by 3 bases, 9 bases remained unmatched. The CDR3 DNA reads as TGTGCCAGCCTCGTCAGGGGGATCGACACTGAAGCTTTCTTT. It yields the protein CASLVRGIDTEAFF. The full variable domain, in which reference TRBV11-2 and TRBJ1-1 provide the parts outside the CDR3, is EAGVAQSPRYKIIEKRQSVAFWCNPISGHATLYWYQQILGQGPKLLIQFQNNGVVDDSQLPKDRFSAERLKGVDSTLKIQPAKLEDSAVYLCASLVRGIDTEAFFGQGTRLTVV.

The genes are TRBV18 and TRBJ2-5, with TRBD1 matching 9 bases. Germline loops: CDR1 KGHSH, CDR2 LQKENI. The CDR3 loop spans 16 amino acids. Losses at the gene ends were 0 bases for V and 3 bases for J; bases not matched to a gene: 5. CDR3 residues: CASSPPVWDREETQYF. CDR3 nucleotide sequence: TGTGCCAGCTCACCACCGGTATGGGACAGGGAAGAGACCCAGTACTTC.

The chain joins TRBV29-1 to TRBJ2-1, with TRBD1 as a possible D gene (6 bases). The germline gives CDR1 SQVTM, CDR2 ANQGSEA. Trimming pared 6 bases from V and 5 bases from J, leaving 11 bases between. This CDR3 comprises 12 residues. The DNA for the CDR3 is TGCAGCGTGGAACAGGGAAACAATGAGCAGTTCTTC. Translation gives CSVEQGNNEQFF.

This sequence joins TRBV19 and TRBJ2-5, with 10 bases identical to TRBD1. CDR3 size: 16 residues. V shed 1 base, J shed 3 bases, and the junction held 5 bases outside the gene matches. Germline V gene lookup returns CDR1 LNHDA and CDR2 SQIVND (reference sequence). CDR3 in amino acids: CASSIARGTGEETQYF. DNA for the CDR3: TGTGCCAGTAGTATAGCTCGAGGGACAGGGGAAGAGACCCAGTACTTC. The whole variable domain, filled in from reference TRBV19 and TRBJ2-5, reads DGGITQSPKYLFRKEGQNVTLSCEQNLNHDAMYWYRQDPGQGLRLIYYSQIVNDFQKGDIAEGYSVSREKKESFPLTVTSAQKNPTAFYLCASSIARGTGEETQYFGPGTRLLVL.

CDR3 sequence: CAIPGSEGEQYF. The CDR3 coding sequence is TGTGCCATACCGGGATCTGAGGGAGAGCAGTACTTC. V usage is TRBV2 and J usage is TRBJ2-7, with D perhaps matching TRBD2 (5 bases). Germline CDR1 and CDR2: SNHLY and FYNNEI. The CDR3 is 12 residues long. Trimming pared 10 bases from V and 7 bases from J, leaving 17 bases between. The whole variable domain, filled in from reference TRBV2 and TRBJ2-7, reads EPEVTQTPSHQVTQMGQEVILRCVPISNHLYFYWYRQILGQKVEFLVSFYNNEISEKSEIFDDQFSVERPDGSNFTLKIRSTKLEDSAMYFCAIPGSEGEQYFGPGTRLTVT.

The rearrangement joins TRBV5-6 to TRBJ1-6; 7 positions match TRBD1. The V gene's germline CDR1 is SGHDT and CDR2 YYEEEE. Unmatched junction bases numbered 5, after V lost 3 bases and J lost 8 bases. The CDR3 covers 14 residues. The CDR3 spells CASSSQGGDSPLHF. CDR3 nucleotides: TGTGCCAGCAGCTCTCAAGGGGGCGATTCACCCCTCCACTTT.

DNA for the CDR3: TGTGCCAGCAGTGGCCTTAGCGGGGGGGCCGACGAGCAGTACTTC. The encoded protein is CASSGLSGGADEQYF. The V gene is TRBV27, the J gene TRBJ2-7; TRBD2 aligns across 11 bases. From germline, CDR1 is MNHEY and CDR2 SMNVEV (reference sequence). Trimming at V came to 5 bases and at J to 5 bases, leaving 8 bases not matched to a gene. This CDR3 contains 15 residues.

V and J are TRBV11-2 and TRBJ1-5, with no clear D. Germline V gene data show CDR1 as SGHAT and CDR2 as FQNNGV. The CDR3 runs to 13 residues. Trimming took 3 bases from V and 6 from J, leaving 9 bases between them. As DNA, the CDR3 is TGTGCCAGCAGCTTCTCGGAGTTTCAGCCCCAGCATTTT. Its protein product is CASSFSEFQPQHF.

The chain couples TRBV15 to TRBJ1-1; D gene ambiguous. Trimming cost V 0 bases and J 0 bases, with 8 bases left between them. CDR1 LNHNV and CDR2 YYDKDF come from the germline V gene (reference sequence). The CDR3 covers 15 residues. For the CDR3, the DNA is TGTGCCACCAGCAGAGATCTGAACATGAACACTGAAGCTTTCTTT. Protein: CATSRDLNMNTEAFF.

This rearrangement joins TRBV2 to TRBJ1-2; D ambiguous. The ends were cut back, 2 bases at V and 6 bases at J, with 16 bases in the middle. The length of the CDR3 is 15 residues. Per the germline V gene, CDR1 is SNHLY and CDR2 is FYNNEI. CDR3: CASSEQALPTNGYTF. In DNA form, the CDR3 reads TGTGCCAGCAGTGAACAGGCCCTCCCGACCAATGGCTACACCTTC.

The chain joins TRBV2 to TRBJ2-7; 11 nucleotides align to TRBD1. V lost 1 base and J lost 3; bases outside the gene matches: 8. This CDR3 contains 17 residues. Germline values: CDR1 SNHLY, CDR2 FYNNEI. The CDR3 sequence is CASSEGLVGQGGYEQYF. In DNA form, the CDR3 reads TGTGCCAGCAGTGAAGGGTTAGTGGGACAGGGGGGCTACGAGCAGTACTTC.

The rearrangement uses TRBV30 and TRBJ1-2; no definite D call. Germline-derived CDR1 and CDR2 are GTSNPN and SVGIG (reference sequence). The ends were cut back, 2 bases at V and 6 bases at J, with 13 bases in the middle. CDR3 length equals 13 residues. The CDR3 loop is CAWSRVLRDGYTF. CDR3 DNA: TGTGCCTGGAGTAGGGTCTTGAGGGATGGCTACACCTTC.

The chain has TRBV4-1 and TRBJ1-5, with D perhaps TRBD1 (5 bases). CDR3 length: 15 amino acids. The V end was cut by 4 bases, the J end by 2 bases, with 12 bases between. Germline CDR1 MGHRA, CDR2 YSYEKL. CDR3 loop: CASSLGLWGNQPQHF. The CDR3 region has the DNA TGCGCCAGCAGCCTGGGACTATGGGGCAATCAGCCCCAGCATTTT.

The CDR3 loop is CASSLSPGGNTIYF. CDR3 DNA sequence: TGTGCCAGCAGCCTCTCTCCGGGTGGAAACACCATATATTTT. This chain links TRBV9 with TRBJ1-3; D ambiguous. The germline V and J ends were trimmed by 4 bases and 3 bases, with 11 bases remaining between them. Germline V lookup: CDR1 SGDLS, CDR2 YYNGEE. The CDR3 is 14 amino acids. The full variable domain, rest sourced from reference TRBV9 and TRBJ1-3, is DSGVTQTPKHLITATGQRVTLRCSPRSGDLSVYWYQQSLDQGLQFLIQYYNGEERAKGNILERFSAQQFPDLHSELNLSSLELGDSALYFCASSLSPGGNTIYFGEGSWLTVV.

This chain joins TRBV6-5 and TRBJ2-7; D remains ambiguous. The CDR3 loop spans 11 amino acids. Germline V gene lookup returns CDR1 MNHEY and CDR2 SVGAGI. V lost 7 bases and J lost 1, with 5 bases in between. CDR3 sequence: CASKRSYEQYF. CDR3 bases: TGTGCCAGCAAGAGGTCCTACGAGCAGTACTTC.

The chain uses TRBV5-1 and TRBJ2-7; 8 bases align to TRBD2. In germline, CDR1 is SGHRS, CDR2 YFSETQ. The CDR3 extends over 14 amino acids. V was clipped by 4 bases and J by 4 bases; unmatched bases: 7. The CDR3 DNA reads TGCGCCAGCAGCCCCGGGGGACTAGGGTACGAGCAGTACTTC. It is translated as CASSPGGLGYEQYF.

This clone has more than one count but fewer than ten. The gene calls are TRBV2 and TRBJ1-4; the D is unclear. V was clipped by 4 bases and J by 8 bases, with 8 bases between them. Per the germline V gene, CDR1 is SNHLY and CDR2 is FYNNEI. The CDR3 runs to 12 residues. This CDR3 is CASSAESEKLFF. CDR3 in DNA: TGTGCCAGCAGTGCGGAGTCAGAAAAACTGTTTTTT.

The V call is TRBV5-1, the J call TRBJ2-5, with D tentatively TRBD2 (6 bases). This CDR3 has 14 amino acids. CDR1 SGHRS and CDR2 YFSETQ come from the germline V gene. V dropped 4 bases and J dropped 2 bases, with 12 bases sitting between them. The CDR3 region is CASSPGGVQETQYF. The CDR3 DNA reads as TGCGCCAGCAGCCCGGGCGGGGTTCAAGAGACCCAGTACTTC.

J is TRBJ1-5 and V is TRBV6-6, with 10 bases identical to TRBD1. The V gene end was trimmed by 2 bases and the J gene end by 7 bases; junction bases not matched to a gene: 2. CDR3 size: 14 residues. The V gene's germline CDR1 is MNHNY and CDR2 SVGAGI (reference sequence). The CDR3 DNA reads TGTGCCAGCAGTTACGGGACAGGGGACCAGCCCCAGCATTTT. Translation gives CASSYGTGDQPQHF.

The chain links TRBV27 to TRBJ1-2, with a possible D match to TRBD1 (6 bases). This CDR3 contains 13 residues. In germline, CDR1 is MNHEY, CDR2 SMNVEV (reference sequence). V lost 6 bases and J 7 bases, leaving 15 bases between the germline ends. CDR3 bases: TGTGCCAGCAGGTCACCGAGGGGGGGTGGCTACACCTTC. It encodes CASRSPRGGGYTF.

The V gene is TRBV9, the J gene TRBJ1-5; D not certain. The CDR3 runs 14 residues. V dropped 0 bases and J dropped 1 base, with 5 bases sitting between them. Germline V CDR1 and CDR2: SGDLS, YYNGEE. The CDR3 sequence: CASSVDPSNQPQHF. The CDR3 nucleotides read TGTGCCAGCAGCGTAGATCCAAGCAATCAGCCCCAGCATTTT.